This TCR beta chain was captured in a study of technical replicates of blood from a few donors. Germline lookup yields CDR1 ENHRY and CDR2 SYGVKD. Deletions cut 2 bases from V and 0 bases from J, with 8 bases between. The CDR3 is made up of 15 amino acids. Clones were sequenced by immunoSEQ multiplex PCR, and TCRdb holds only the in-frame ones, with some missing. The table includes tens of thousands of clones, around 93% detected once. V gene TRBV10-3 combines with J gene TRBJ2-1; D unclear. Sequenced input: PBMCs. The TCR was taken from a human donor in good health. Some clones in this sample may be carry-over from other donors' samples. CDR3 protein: CAISEEVSSYNEQFF. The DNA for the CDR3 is TGTGCCATCAGTGAGGAGGTTAGCTCCTACAATGAGCAGTTCTTC.